The rows below give T cell receptor beta chains drawn from one sample of a study of blood T cell repertoires in COVID-19. Clones were sequenced by immunoSEQ multiplex PCR, and TCRdb holds only the in-frame ones, with some missing. This table holds 70,000 or so clones, around 74% found once. The sequencing input was peripheral blood. These TCRs come from a man aged 65 to 79 with acute or convalescent COVID-19. The CDR3 runs from the conserved cysteine through the conserved F or W. A D gene is named only where the DNA matches it firmly. Where a row states a size, it is once, few, many or the class of an expanded clone; other rows omit it.

DNA	CDR3	D	size	V	J
TGCGCCAGCAGGGAGGGAATGACTGAAGCTTTCTTT	CASREGMTEAFF	.	few	TRBV5-1	TRBJ1-1
TGTGCCAGCCAAGCGGGAGGCAACAATGAGCAGTTCTTC	CASQAGGNNEQFF	TRBD2	.	TRBV28	TRBJ2-1
TGTGCCAGCAGTTACTCGGGTGGGGGCCGGTACGAGCAGTACTTC	CASSYSGGGRYEQYF	.	.	TRBV6-5	TRBJ2-7
TGTGCCAGCAGCTTAATGGGACAGAGTCAAGAGACCCAGTACTTC	CASSLMGQSQETQYF	TRBD1	once	TRBV7-2	TRBJ2-5
TGTGCCAGCAGTCCACGGGGGGCTATAGATGGCTACACCTTC	CASSPRGAIDGYTF	.	few	TRBV28	TRBJ1-2
TGTGCCAGCAGCCGATGGACAGGGGGAGGGGGACTGTTTTTT	CASSRWTGGGGLFF	TRBD1	.	TRBV5-6	TRBJ1-4
TGTGCCAGCAGTTTTGCGACAGTAAAGCATTTT	CASSFATVKHF	.	few	TRBV28	TRBJ1-5
TGTGCCAGCAGAGACAGGGAATACACTGAAGCTTTCTTT	CASRDREYTEAFF	TRBD1	.	TRBV2	TRBJ1-1
TGTGCCAGCAGTGCGGGACTTTACAATGAGCAGTTCTTC	CASSAGLYNEQFF	.	.	TRBV6-6	TRBJ2-1
TGTGCCAGCAGCTTGGCCGGGGGTCCTACCTACAATGAGCAGTTCTTC	CASSLAGGPTYNEQFF	.	.	TRBV5-4	TRBJ2-1
TGTGCCAGTCGACACCCTCGGGAGGAAGGAGCTTTCTTT	CASRHPREEGAFF	.	.	TRBV19	TRBJ1-1
TGTGCCACCAGTGACCAGCGGGCGACAGGGCGGTACTCAGAGCAGTACTTC	CATSDQRATGRYSEQYF	.	once	TRBV24-1	TRBJ2-7
TGTGCCAGCAGTTTAAGGACAGGGGTCGAGCAGTACTTC	CASSLRTGVEQYF	TRBD1	.	TRBV28	TRBJ2-7
TGTGCCAGCACCATGAACACTGAAGCTTTCTTT	CASTMNTEAFF	.	.	TRBV6-5	TRBJ1-1
TGCGCCAGCAGCCAAGGACAGGGGAACTATGGCTACACCTTC	CASSQGQGNYGYTF	TRBD1	.	TRBV5-1	TRBJ1-2